These 31 T cell receptor beta chains share one sample of origin, sequenced in a study of control samples from healthy donors and cancer patients. Libraries were prepared by immunoSEQ multiplex PCR; TCRdb keeps only in-frame clonotypes and omits some of them. The sample yields fewer than 200,000 clones, just over 90% seen once. The sample taken for sequencing was blood. These receptors all stem from a woman in her sixties in good health.

This chain connects TRBV5-6 to TRBJ2-3, with TRBD1 as a possible D gene (6 bases). Trimming shortened V by 5 bases and J by 1 base, and 11 bases separated the two germline ends. The CDR3 length is 14 residues. Germline V gene data show CDR1 as SGHDT and CDR2 as YYEEEE. This CDR3 is CASSPQGGTDTQYF. The CDR3, as DNA: TGTGCCAGCAGTCCACAGGGAGGCACAGATACGCAGTATTTT. The full variable domain, its missing parts supplied by reference TRBV5-6 and TRBJ2-3, is DAGVTQSPTHLIKTRGQQVTLRCSPKSGHDTVSWYQQALGQGPQFIFQYYEEEERQRGNFPDRFSGHQFPNYSSELNVNALLLGDSALYLCASSPQGGTDTQYFGPGTRLTVL.

The chain recombines TRBV4-1 with TRBJ2-7; D is unclear. The germline V gene encodes CDR1 MGHRA and CDR2 YSYEKL. Trimming removed 0 bases at V and 7 bases at J, with 7 bases between. The CDR3 extends over 12 amino acids. CDR3 DNA sequence: TGCGCCAGCAGCCAAGATTTAGGGGAGCAGTACTTC. Translated: CASSQDLGEQYF.

This chain uses TRBV7-9 with TRBJ1-2; no reliable D call. The CDR3 is 14 residues long. V was shortened by 4 bases and J by 1 base, with 10 bases between the two germline ends. Germline CDR1 reads SEHNR; CDR2 reads FQNEAQ (reference sequence). The CDR3 DNA follows: TGTGCCAGCAGCTCCCAGGCGGTTAACTATGGCTACACCTTC. Amino acids: CASSSQAVNYGYTF.

This clone was detected only once. The gene calls are TRBV30 and TRBJ2-7, with 16 bases identical to TRBD2. Germline loops: CDR1 GTSNPN, CDR2 SVGIG (reference sequence). V was clipped by 2 bases and J by 4 bases; unmatched bases: 8. The CDR3 is 17 residues long. The CDR3 bases are TGTGCCTGGAGTCCTCCGGGACTAGCGGGGGGGCGGTACGAGCAGTACTTC. This encodes CAWSPPGLAGGRYEQYF. Full variable domain (rest looked up from reference TRBV30 and TRBJ2-7): SQTIHQWPATLVQPVGSPLSLECTVEGTSNPNLYWYRQAAGRGLQLLFYSVGIGQISSEVPQNLSASRPQDRQFILSSKKLLLSDSGFYLCAWSPPGLAGGRYEQYFGPGTRLTVT.

The count of this clone is one. This chain joins TRBV5-1 and TRBJ1-6; 7 bases are shared with TRBD1. The CDR3 contains 14 residues. Per the germline V gene, CDR1 is SGHRS and CDR2 is YFSETQ. With V trimmed by 4 bases and J by 7 bases, 5 bases remained unmatched. The CDR3 here is CASSVQGENSPLHF. The CDR3 region has the DNA TGCGCCAGCAGCGTGCAGGGGGAGAATTCACCCCTCCACTTT.

The V call is TRBV29-1, the J call TRBJ2-5; TRBD2 matches at 7 bases. The CDR3 totals 14 residues. Trimming cost V 7 bases and J 2 bases; bases outside gene matches: 10. CDR1 and CDR2 (germline): SQVTM, ANQGSEA. The CDR3 spells CSAPTGGGQETQYF. The CDR3 DNA reads as TGCAGCGCCCCAACGGGCGGGGGACAAGAGACCCAGTACTTC.

This sequence joins TRBV9 and TRBJ1-2; D remains ambiguous. There are 9 residues in the CDR3. Germline V gives CDR1 SGDLS, CDR2 YYNGEE. V was pared by 10 bases and J by 8 bases, with 9 bases between. Written as DNA, the CDR3 is TGTGCCTTCCAAGGCGGCTACACCTTC. Translated: CAFQGGYTF.

The chain has TRBV6-6 and TRBJ1-1; a possible D gene is TRBD1 (5 bases). This CDR3 region has 14 residues. Trimming removed 2 bases at V and 5 bases at J, with 12 bases between. Germline assignment: CDR1 MNHNY and CDR2 SVGAGI (reference sequence). CDR3 residues: CASSYGGERTEAFF. CDR3 nucleotide sequence: TGTGCCAGCAGTTACGGGGGAGAGCGAACTGAAGCTTTCTTT.

This chain joins TRBV3-1 (or the pseudogene TRBV3-2) and TRBJ2-5; TRBD1 aligns across 7 bases. The CDR3 totals 18 residues. The germline gives CDR1 LGHDT, CDR2 YNNKEL (reference sequence). Unmatched junction bases numbered 18, after V lost 4 bases and J lost 4 bases. DNA for the CDR3: TGTGCCAGCAGCCTAAGACAGGGCGCGCCTGCCCGGAGAGAGACCCAGTACTTC. Amino acids: CASSLRQGAPARRETQYF.

The chain employs TRBV18 and TRBJ1-2, with a tentative D call TRBD1 (5 bases). This CDR3 has 19 amino acids. V gave up 2 bases and J gave up 2 bases, with 24 bases separating them. CDR1 and CDR2 from the germline V gene are KGHSH and LQKENI. CDR3 amino acids: CASSPIPGPRPYTNYGYTF. CDR3 sequence (DNA): TGTGCCAGCTCACCAATACCGGGACCGAGACCCTACACAAACTATGGCTACACCTTC.

The chain couples TRBV10-3 to TRBJ1-1; no reliable D call. The V end was cut by 1 base, the J end by 7 bases, with 7 bases between. The germline CDR1 and CDR2 sequences are ENHRY and SYGVKD. The CDR3 covers 12 residues. Written as DNA, the CDR3 is TGTGCCATCAGTGAGTTCGGCAATGAAGCTTTCTTT. Encoded protein: CAISEFGNEAFF.

The V and J genes are TRBV6-4 and TRBJ1-1, with 7 bases fitting TRBD1. The trim removed 0 bases at V and 10 bases at J, leaving 2 bases unmatched. Germline V gives CDR1 MRHNA, CDR2 SNTAGT. The CDR3 has 12 residues. CDR3 sequence (DNA): TGTGCCAGCAGTGACTCGACAGGGCGAGCTTTCTTT. Translated: CASSDSTGRAFF.

The chain recombines TRBV6-4 with TRBJ1-3; 7 bases align to TRBD1. The CDR3 runs 15 residues. Germline V gene sequence: CDR1 MRHNA, CDR2 SNTAGT. V lost 6 bases to trimming and J lost 0 bases; unmatched junction nucleotides: 5. The CDR3 region is CASRTDRPSGNTIYF. The CDR3 nucleotides are TGTGCCAGCAGGACGGACAGGCCCTCTGGAAACACCATATATTTT.

Remarks on this clone: The sample contains more than one DNA sequence encoding this CDR3. The chain employs TRBV6-5 and TRBJ1-5; TRBD1 might be the D (5 bases). Germline CDR1 is MNHEY and CDR2 is SVGAGI. The CDR3 runs to 14 residues. V was cut by 2 bases and J by 1 base, with 6 bases left in between. The CDR3 here is CASSYGGSNQPQHF. CDR3 in DNA: TGTGCCAGCAGTTACGGGGGAAGCAATCAGCCCCAGCATTTT.

The chain employs TRBV14 and TRBJ1-1, with 10 bases identical to TRBD1. CDR3 length: 15 residues. Germline assignment: CDR1 SGHDN and CDR2 FVKESK. The trim removed 4 bases at V and 4 bases at J, leaving 6 bases unmatched. The CDR3 nucleotides are TGTGCCAGCAGCCCCTGGGACAGGGGTGGCACTGAAGCTTTCTTT. Amino acids: CASSPWDRGGTEAFF. The whole variable domain, filled in from reference TRBV14 and TRBJ1-1, reads EAGVTQFPSHSVIEKGQTVTLRCDPISGHDNLYWYRRVMGKEIKFLLHFVKESKQDESGMPNNRFLAERTGGTYSTLKVQPAELEDSGVYFCASSPWDRGGTEAFFGQGTRLTVV.

This clone occurred once. The rearrangement joins TRBV7-2 to TRBJ2-7, with D possibly TRBD1 on 5 matching bases. Germline V gives CDR1 SGHTA, CDR2 FQGNSA. CDR3 length: 14 amino acids. The germline V and J ends were trimmed by 5 bases and 1 base, with 12 bases remaining between them. The CDR3 coding sequence is TGTGCCAGCAGCCGGAGCGCAGGGTCCTACGAGCAGTACTTC. Its protein is CASSRSAGSYEQYF.

The V and J genes are TRBV5-6 and TRBJ1-2, with D tentatively TRBD1 (5 bases). The CDR3 is 14 amino acids. CDR1 is SGHDT and CDR2 is YYEEEE in the germline V gene. V was trimmed by 2 bases and J by 5 bases, leaving 13 bases between them. The CDR3 reads CASSFYQGGYGYTF. The CDR3 coding sequence is TGTGCCAGCAGCTTTTATCAGGGTGGATATGGCTACACCTTC.

This chain uses TRBV7-2 with TRBJ2-3; weak D call: TRBD2 (5 bases). CDR1 SGHTA and CDR2 FQGNSA come from the germline V gene. The CDR3 consists of 15 residues. Trimming left V 1 base short and J 0 bases short, with 8 bases between. The CDR3 is CASSLVAGSTDTQYF. CDR3 sequence (DNA): TGTGCCAGCAGCTTAGTTGCGGGCAGCACAGATACGCAGTATTTT. The full variable domain, its missing parts supplied by reference TRBV7-2 and TRBJ2-3, is GAGVSQSPSNKVTEKGKDVELRCDPISGHTALYWYRQSLGQGLEFLIYFQGNSAPDKSGLPSDRFSAERTGGSVSTLTIQRTQQEDSAVYLCASSLVAGSTDTQYFGPGTRLTVL.

The gene calls are TRBV19 and TRBJ1-3, with D perhaps TRBD1 (5 bases). Germline CDR1 LNHDA, CDR2 SQIVND (reference sequence). With 3 bases removed from V and 0 bases from J, the gap between germline ends came to 12 bases. The CDR3 totals 16 residues. CDR3 protein: CASSMGADSSGNTIYF. The CDR3 DNA reads TGTGCCAGTAGTATGGGCGCAGACAGCTCTGGAAACACCATATATTTT. Full variable domain (remainder filled in from reference TRBV19 and TRBJ1-3): DGGITQSPKYLFRKEGQNVTLSCEQNLNHDAMYWYRQDPGQGLRLIYYSQIVNDFQKGDIAEGYSVSREKKESFPLTVTSAQKNPTAFYLCASSMGADSSGNTIYFGEGSWLTVV.

The chain recombines TRBV5-1 with TRBJ2-5, with 8 nucleotides matching TRBD2. CDR1 and CDR2 from the germline V gene are SGHRS and YFSETQ. V was clipped by 0 bases and J by 3 bases; unmatched bases: 4. This CDR3 has 15 residues. CDR3 sequence: CASSLVAGPEETQYF. The CDR3 DNA reads TGCGCCAGCAGCTTGGTAGCGGGACCAGAAGAGACCCAGTACTTC.

This chain's CDR3 is CASSVGTRIYEQYF. The CDR3 nucleotides read TGTGCCAGCAGCGTAGGGACTAGAATTTACGAGCAGTACTTC. The rearrangement uses TRBV11-2 and TRBJ2-7; the match to TRBD2 covers 8 bases. Germline trimming cut 5 bases from V and 4 bases from J; bases unmatched to any gene: 7. This CDR3 contains 14 residues. Germline V gene lookup returns CDR1 SGHAT and CDR2 FQNNGV.

This rearrangement joins TRBV7-9 to TRBJ1-3; D gene unclear. This CDR3 spans 15 amino acids. The germline CDR1 and CDR2 sequences are SEHNR and FQNEAQ (reference sequence). The V end was cut by 3 bases, the J end by 0 bases, with 9 bases between. This chain's CDR3 is CASSFEIFSGNTIYF. In DNA, the CDR3 is TGTGCCAGCAGCTTCGAGATCTTCTCTGGAAACACCATATATTTT.

The chain couples TRBV11-2 to TRBJ2-1, with D hard to call. The V gene's germline CDR1 is SGHAT and CDR2 FQNNGV. Trimming stripped 4 bases from V and 12 bases from J, with 7 bases between. CDR3 size: 10 residues. CDR3 in DNA: TGTGCCAGCAGCTCATCACGGCAGTTCTTC. Residues: CASSSSRQFF.

The chain joins TRBV9 to TRBJ2-7, with a possible D match to TRBD1 (5 bases). The CDR3 contains 15 residues. Trimming removed 0 bases from V and 6 bases from J, with 16 bases in between. Germline CDR1 and CDR2: SGDLS and YYNGEE. The CDR3: CASSVGWQGIGEQYF. CDR3 bases: TGTGCCAGCAGCGTAGGGTGGCAGGGTATCGGCGAGCAGTACTTC.

This chain uses TRBV5-1 with TRBJ2-2; D might be TRBD1 (6 bases). V lost 4 bases and J lost 3, with 13 bases in between. Germline CDR1 SGHRS, CDR2 YFSETQ. The CDR3 runs to 15 residues. The chain's CDR3 is CASSPQDSYTGELFF. The CDR3 region has the DNA TGCGCCAGCAGCCCCCAGGACAGCTACACCGGGGAGCTGTTTTTT.

The J gene is TRBJ1-4, the V gene TRBV19, with TRBD1 matching over 7 bases. Looked up from germline, CDR1 is LNHDA and CDR2 is SQIVND (reference sequence). The V gene end was trimmed by 9 bases and the J gene end by 5 bases; junction bases not matched to a gene: 12. CDR3 length equals 15 residues. CDR3 sequence (DNA): TGTGCCAGCAACGACAGGGCTCAGGGGAATGAAAAACTGTTTTTT. Encoded protein: CASNDRAQGNEKLFF.

Only one count was recorded for this clone. The chain joins TRBV4-1 to TRBJ1-5; D gene uncertain. V lost 4 bases and J 5 bases, leaving 9 bases between the germline ends. Germline CDR1 MGHRA, CDR2 YSYEKL. CDR3 length equals 13 residues. Here the CDR3 DNA reads TGCGCCAGCAGCCGCCAAGAAGATCAGCCCCAGCATTTT. Translated, it gives CASSRQEDQPQHF.

V is TRBV12-3 or TRBV12-4 and J is TRBJ2-5; D call uncertain. This CDR3 is built from 12 residues. V lost 3 bases and J lost 8, with 10 bases in between. DNA for the CDR3: TGTGCCAGCAGTTTCGAGAGCCAAACCCAGTACTTC. Protein: CASSFESQTQYF.

This clone was found once. This chain uses TRBV7-9 with TRBJ1-1; D not certain. Germline V gene data show CDR1 as SEHNR and CDR2 as FQNEAQ (reference sequence). V shed 3 bases and J shed 4 bases, with 9 bases lying between them. CDR3 length: 13 amino acids. In DNA form, the CDR3 reads TGTGCCAGCAGCTTTGCGGGTGGCACTGAAGCTTTCTTT. Translating gives CASSFAGGTEAFF.

The J gene is TRBJ1-2, the V gene TRBV19; TRBD1 aligns across 11 bases. Germline V gene sequence: CDR1 LNHDA, CDR2 SQIVND (reference sequence). V trimming: 0 bases; J trimming: 0 bases; junction bases outside the gene matches: 9. The CDR3 contains 19 residues. The CDR3 loop reads CASSIEIRTGGSSNYGYTF. DNA of the CDR3: TGTGCCAGTAGTATAGAAATTCGGACAGGGGGCTCGTCTAACTATGGCTACACCTTC.

V is TRBV9 and J is TRBJ1-3; D gene uncertain. The CDR3 covers 18 residues. Per the germline V gene, CDR1 is SGDLS and CDR2 is YYNGEE. Trimming removed 3 bases at V and 0 bases at J, with 19 bases between. The CDR3 region has the DNA TGTGCCAGCAGCGCCGACCAGACGGACGGTTACTCTGGAAACACCATATATTTT. Protein product: CASSADQTDGYSGNTIYF. Full variable domain (rest looked up from reference TRBV9 and TRBJ1-3): DSGVTQTPKHLITATGQRVTLRCSPRSGDLSVYWYQQSLDQGLQFLIQYYNGEERAKGNILERFSAQQFPDLHSELNLSSLELGDSALYFCASSADQTDGYSGNTIYFGEGSWLTVV.